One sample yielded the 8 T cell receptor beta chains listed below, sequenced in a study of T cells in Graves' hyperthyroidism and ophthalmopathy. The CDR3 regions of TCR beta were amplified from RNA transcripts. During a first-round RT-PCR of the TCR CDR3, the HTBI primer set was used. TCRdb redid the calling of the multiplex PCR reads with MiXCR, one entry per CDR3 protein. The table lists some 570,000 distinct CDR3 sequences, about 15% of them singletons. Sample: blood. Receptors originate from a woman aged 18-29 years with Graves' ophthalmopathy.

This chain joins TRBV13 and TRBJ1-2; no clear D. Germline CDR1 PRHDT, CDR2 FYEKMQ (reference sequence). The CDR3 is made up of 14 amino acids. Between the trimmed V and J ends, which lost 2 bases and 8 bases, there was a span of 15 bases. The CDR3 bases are TGTGCCAGCAGCTTAAAATTGGCAGGTGAAGGCTACACCTTC. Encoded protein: CASSLKLAGEGYTF.

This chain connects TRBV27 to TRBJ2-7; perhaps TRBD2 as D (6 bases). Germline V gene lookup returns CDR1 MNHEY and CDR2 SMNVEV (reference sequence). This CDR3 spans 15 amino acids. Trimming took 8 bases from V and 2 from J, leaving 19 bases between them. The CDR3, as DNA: TGTGCCAGCTCAACCCGGGGCGGGATTACCTACGAGCAGTACTTC. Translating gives CASSTRGGITYEQYF.

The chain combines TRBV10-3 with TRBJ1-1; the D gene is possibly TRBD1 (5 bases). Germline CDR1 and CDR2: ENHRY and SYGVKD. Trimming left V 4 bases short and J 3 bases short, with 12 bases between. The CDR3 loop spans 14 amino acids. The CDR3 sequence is CAISVRGVHTEAFF. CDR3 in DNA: TGTGCCATCAGTGTACGGGGGGTGCACACTGAAGCTTTCTTT.

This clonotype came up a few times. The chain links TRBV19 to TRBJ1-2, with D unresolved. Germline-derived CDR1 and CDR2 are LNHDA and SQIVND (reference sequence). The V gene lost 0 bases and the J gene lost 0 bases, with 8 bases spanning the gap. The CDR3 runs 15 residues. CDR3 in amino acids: CASSIEFRPNYGYTF. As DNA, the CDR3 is TGTGCCAGTAGTATAGAGTTCCGACCTAACTATGGCTACACCTTC.

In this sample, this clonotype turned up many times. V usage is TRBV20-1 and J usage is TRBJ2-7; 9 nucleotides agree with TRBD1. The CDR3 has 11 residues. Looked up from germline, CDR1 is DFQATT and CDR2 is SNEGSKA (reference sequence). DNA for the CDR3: TGCAGCAGACAGGGGGCCTACGAGCAGTACTTC. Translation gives CSRQGAYEQYF.

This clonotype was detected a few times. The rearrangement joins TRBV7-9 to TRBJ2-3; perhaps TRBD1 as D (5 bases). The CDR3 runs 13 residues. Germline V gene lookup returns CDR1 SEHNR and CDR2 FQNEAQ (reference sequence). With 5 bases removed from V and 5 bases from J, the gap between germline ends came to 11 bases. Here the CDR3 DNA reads TGTGCCAGCAGCCCACAGGTGGGAGATACGCAGTATTTT. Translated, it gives CASSPQVGDTQYF.

The CDR3 region has the DNA TGCAGCGTTGAATTGTCAGGGGGGGATTACGAGCAGTACTTC. It is translated as CSVELSGGDYEQYF. The chain uses TRBV29-1 and TRBJ2-7; D is tentatively TRBD1 or TRBD2 (7 bases each). Germline CDR1 is SQVTM and CDR2 is ANQGSEA. The CDR3 length is 14 residues. V shed 2 bases and J shed 4 bases, with 15 bases lying between them.

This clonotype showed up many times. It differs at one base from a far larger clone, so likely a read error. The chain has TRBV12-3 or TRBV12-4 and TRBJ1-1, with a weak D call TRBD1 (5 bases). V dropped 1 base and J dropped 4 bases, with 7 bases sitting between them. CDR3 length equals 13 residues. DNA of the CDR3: TGTGCCAGCAGTTTAGGACAGACCACTGAAGCTTTCTTT. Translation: CASSLGQTTEAFF.